This T cell receptor (beta chain) was identified during a study of T-cell memory formation after mild COVID-19. The study, taken as a whole, reports: CD4+ contracting clones lay mainly in CM and EM, CD8+ ones in EMRA. Memory sampled before infection contained some responding clones, suggesting cross-reactive memory joined. Later expanders leaned CD4+, whereas clones that contracted between day 15 and 85 were balanced CD4/CD8.

This CDR3 region has 14 residues. Germline CDR1 reads SGHTA; CDR2 reads FQGNSA. Trimming left V 7 bases short and J 1 base short, with 13 bases between. The TCR alpha and TCR beta cDNA libraries, bearing sample barcodes and UMIs, were generated by 5'RACE using constant-segment primers. In TCRdb, the 5' RACE reads were re-called with MiXCR into one record per CDR3 protein. The sample has a few hundred thousand distinct CDR3 sequences; 20% are singletons. Worth noting for this clonotype: What it binds is not known.

The TCR originated in a man between 18 and 29 years old who had mild COVID-19 (a few samples of this study predate the infection). Cell type and time point are not known. Specimen: PBMCs or a T cell subset sorted from them (not recorded which). The chain has TRBV7-2 and TRBJ1-1; D not resolved. CDR3 amino acids: CASTPSRWNTEAFF. DNA of the CDR3: TGTGCCAGCACCCCCTCCAGATGGAACACTGAAGCTTTCTTT.